This T cell receptor (beta chain) was profiled in a study of blood T cell repertoires in COVID-19. Sequencing was performed with immunoSEQ multiplex PCR; in TCRdb, only in-frame clones are kept and a portion is missing. The sample consists of more than 35,000 clones, 75% to 85% of them appearing once. By share, this clone ranks as medium-sized. Trimming cost V 5 bases and J 3 bases; bases outside gene matches: 8. The CDR3 runs to 16 residues. Germline V gene data show CDR1 as SGHVS and CDR2 as FQNEAQ. The source material was peripheral blood. The chain joins TRBV7-8 to TRBJ1-1, with 11 bases fitting TRBD1. The receptor was derived from a woman aged 70-85 years with acute or convalescent COVID-19. In nucleotides, the CDR3 is TGTGCCAGCAGCCTCGGACAGGGGGCGGCGTACACTGAAGCTTTCTTT. Its protein product is CASSLGQGAAYTEAFF.